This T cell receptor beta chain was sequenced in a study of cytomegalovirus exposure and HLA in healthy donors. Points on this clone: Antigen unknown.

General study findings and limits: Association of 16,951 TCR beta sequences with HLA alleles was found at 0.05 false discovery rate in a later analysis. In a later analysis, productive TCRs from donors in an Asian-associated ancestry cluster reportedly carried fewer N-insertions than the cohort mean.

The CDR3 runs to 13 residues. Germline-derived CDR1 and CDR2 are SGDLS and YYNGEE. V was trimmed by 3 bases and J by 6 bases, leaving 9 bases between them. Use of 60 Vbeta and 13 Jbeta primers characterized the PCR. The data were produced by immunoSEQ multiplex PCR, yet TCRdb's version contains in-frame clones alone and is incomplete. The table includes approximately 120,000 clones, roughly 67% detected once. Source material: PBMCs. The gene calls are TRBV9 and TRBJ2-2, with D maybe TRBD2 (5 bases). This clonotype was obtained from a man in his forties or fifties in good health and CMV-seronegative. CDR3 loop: CASSDEGSGELFF. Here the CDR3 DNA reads TGTGCCAGCAGCGATGAGGGATCCGGGGAGCTGTTTTTT. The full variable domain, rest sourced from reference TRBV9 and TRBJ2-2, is DSGVTQTPKHLITATGQRVTLRCSPRSGDLSVYWYQQSLDQGLQFLIQYYNGEERAKGNILERFSAQQFPDLHSELNLSSLELGDSALYFCASSDEGSGELFFGEGSRLTVL.